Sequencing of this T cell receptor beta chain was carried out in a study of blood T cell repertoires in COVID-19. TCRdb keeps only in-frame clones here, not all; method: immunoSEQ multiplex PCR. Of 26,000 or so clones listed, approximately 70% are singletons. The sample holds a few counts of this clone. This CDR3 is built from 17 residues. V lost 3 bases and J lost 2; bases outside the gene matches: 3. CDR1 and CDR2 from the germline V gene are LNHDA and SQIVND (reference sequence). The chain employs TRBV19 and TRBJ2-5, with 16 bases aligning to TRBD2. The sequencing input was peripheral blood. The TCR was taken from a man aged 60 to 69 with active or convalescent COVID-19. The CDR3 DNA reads TGTGCCAGTAGTATCCCGGGACTAGCGGGAGGGCAAGAGACCCAGTACTTC. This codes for CASSIPGLAGGQETQYF.